The 3 T cell receptor beta chains listed next were all sequenced from one sample in a study of blood T cell repertoires in COVID-19. Generated by immunoSEQ multiplex PCR, the TCRdb table keeps only in-frame clones and is missing some. The sample holds some 170,000 clones, roughly 90% seen once. The sequenced sample was PBMCs or T cells enriched from blood (not recorded which). The receptors originated from a human donor with acute COVID-19. The donor label of this sample is uncertain.

The chain uses TRBV4-3 and TRBJ1-1, with D possibly being TRBD1 (5 bases). CDR1 is LGHNA and CDR2 is YSLEER in the germline V gene. This CDR3 spans 13 amino acids. Trimming removed 4 bases at V and 7 bases at J, with 13 bases between. The CDR3 loop is CASSRTFGGEAFF. Written as DNA, the CDR3 is TGCGCCAGCAGCCGCACCTTCGGGGGTGAAGCTTTCTTT.

The chain combines TRBV7-2 with TRBJ2-7; 7 bases are shared with TRBD2. Trimming cost V 0 bases and J 7 bases; bases outside gene matches: 12. The CDR3 has 16 amino acids. Germline CDR1 SGHTA, CDR2 FQGNSA. In nucleotides, the CDR3 is TGTGCCAGCAGCTTAGCGGGGGGGGTGACGGCGGGAGAGCAGTACTTC. This codes for CASSLAGGVTAGEQYF.

The gene calls are TRBV27 and TRBJ2-3; tentatively, D is TRBD2 (6 bases). The V gene lost 8 bases and the J gene lost 0 bases, with 15 bases spanning the gap. CDR1 is MNHEY and CDR2 is SMNVEV in the germline V gene (reference sequence). The CDR3 covers 15 residues. CDR3 sequence: CASSWRGASTDTQYF. DNA of the CDR3: TGTGCCAGCTCATGGAGGGGCGCTAGCACAGATACGCAGTATTTT.